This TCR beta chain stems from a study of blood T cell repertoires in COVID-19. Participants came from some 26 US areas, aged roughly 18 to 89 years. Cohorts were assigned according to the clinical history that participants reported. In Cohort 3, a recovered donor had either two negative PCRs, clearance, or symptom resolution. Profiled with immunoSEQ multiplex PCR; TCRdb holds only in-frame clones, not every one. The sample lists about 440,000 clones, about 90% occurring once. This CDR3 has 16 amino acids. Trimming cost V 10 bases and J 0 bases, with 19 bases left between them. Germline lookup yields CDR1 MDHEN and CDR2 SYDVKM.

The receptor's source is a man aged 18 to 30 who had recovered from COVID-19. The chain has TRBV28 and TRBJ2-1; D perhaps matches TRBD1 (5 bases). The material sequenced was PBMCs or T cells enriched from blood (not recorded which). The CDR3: CATLRGRTVSYNEQFF. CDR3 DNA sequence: TGTGCCACCTTAAGGGGAAGGACCGTCTCCTACAATGAGCAGTTCTTC.